Listed below are T cell receptor beta chains from one sample, sequenced in a study of T cell changes during pregnancy in multiple sclerosis. The method was immunoSEQ multiplex PCR; TCRdb's version includes in-frame clones alone and lacks a portion of them. The data hold tens of thousands of clones, with approximately 92% observed a single time. The sequencing here drew on CD4+ T cells from peripheral blood mononuclear cells, taken before pregnancy. All receptors come from a female donor with multiple sclerosis, enrolled in a pregnancy study. The CDR3 runs from the conserved cysteine through the conserved F or W. D genes are given only for firm matches. Only some rows state a clone size, as once, few, many or a class for expanded clones.

j_gene,v_gene,d_gene,abundance,CDR3aa,CDR3nt
TRBJ2-2,TRBV6-1,TRBD1,.,CASSTRQGDTGELFF,TGTGCCAGCAGTACTCGACAGGGAGACACCGGGGAGCTGTTTTTT
TRBJ2-4,TRBV2,.,.,CASSVGVLDQYF,TGTGCCAGCAGTGTTGGAGTGCTGGATCAGTACTTC
TRBJ2-2,TRBV6-5,TRBD1,.,CASSFGTGRVGELFF,TGTGCCAGCAGTTTCGGGACAGGGCGGGTCGGGGAGCTGTTTTTT
TRBJ2-5,TRBV7-2,TRBD2,.,CASSLASGSPAKETQYF,TGTGCCAGCAGCTTAGCTAGCGGGAGCCCCGCGAAAGAGACCCAGTACTTC
TRBJ1-5,TRBV27,TRBD1,.,CASSLPTGGFTYSNQPQHF,TGTGCCAGCAGTTTACCAACAGGGGGCTTCACTTATAGCAATCAGCCCCAGCATTTT
TRBJ2-7,TRBV30,.,.,CAWTGVNPYEQYF,TGTGCCTGGACAGGGGTGAACCCCTACGAGCAGTACTTC
TRBJ2-1,TRBV11-2,TRBD1,.,CASRPTGGASYNEQFF,TGTGCCAGCAGGCCCACAGGGGGCGCATCCTACAATGAGCAGTTCTTC
TRBJ2-3,TRBV4-1,TRBD2,.,CASSPGLAGATDTQYF,TGCGCCAGCAGCCCGGGACTAGCGGGAGCGACAGATACGCAGTATTTT
TRBJ1-6,TRBV6-5,TRBD1,.,CASRRQGGSPLHF,TGTGCCAGCAGGCGACAGGGGGGTTCACCCCTCCACTTT
TRBJ1-1,TRBV2,.,.,CASSPDSRNTEAFF,TGTGCCAGCAGCCCGGACAGTAGGAACACTGAAGCTTTCTTT
TRBJ2-7,TRBV4-3,.,.,CASSQSLTYEQYF,TGCGCCAGCAGCCAATCACTGACCTACGAGCAGTACTTC
TRBJ1-2,TRBV5-1,TRBD1,.,CASSLSRQGGNYGYTF,TGCGCCAGCAGCTTGTCCCGACAGGGGGGCAACTATGGCTACACCTTC
TRBJ1-2,TRBV19,.,.,CASSSSTGNYGYTF,TGTGCCAGTAGTTCCTCGACTGGGAACTATGGCTACACCTTC
TRBJ2-7,TRBV14,TRBD1,.,CASSLGQGVYEQYF,TGTGCCAGCAGCCTAGGACAGGGGGTCTACGAGCAGTACTTC
TRBJ1-4,TRBV6-1,.,.,CASSEVTGPNEKLFF,TGTGCCAGCAGTGAAGTGACAGGACCTAATGAAAAACTGTTTTTT
TRBJ2-7,TRBV5-6,TRBD2,once,CASSLRGGSDYEQYF,TGTGCCAGCAGCTTGAGGGGAGGGTCGGACTACGAGCAGTACTTC
TRBJ1-1,TRBV30,.,.,CAWSGNSLALGTEAFF,TGTGCCTGGAGTGGGAACTCGTTAGCTTTGGGTACTGAAGCTTTCTTT
TRBJ2-7,TRBV10-1,TRBD2,once,CASRETGTKPYEQYF,TGCGCCAGCAGGGAAACCGGGACTAAACCCTACGAGCAGTACTTC
TRBJ2-7,TRBV5-1,TRBD1,.,CASSFRTGDNEQYF,TGCGCCAGCAGCTTTCGGACAGGGGACAACGAGCAGTACTTC
TRBJ1-5,TRBV11-2,.,.,CASSLAGASNQPQHF,TGTGCCAGCAGCTTAGCAGGGGCAAGTAATCAGCCCCAGCATTTT
TRBJ2-7,TRBV5-1,.,.,CASSLSVGDYEQYF,TGCGCCAGCAGCTTGTCTGTCGGGGACTACGAGCAGTACTTC
TRBJ1-1,TRBV12-5,TRBD1,.,CASGLRTGGAFF,TGTGCTAGTGGTCTCAGGACAGGAGGAGCTTTCTTT
TRBJ2-7,TRBV14,.,.,CASSRRDTPYEQYF,TGTGCCAGCAGCCGAAGGGACACACCCTACGAGCAGTACTTC
TRBJ1-1,TRBV4-1,TRBD1,.,CASTTGDRGANTEAFF,TGCGCCAGCACCACTGGGGACAGGGGGGCGAACACTGAAGCTTTCTTT
TRBJ1-1,TRBV19,.,once,CASSFISGREAFF,TGTGCCAGTAGTTTTATTTCCGGGAGAGAAGCTTTCTTT
TRBJ1-1,TRBV30,.,.,CAWYPGLGLNTEAFF,TGTGCCTGGTACCCGGGACTGGGCTTGAACACTGAAGCTTTCTTT
TRBJ1-1,TRBV13,.,.,CASTYLGGSGGEGTEAFF,TGTGCCAGCACCTACCTAGGTGGATCGGGGGGCGAGGGCACTGAAGCTTTCTTT
TRBJ1-1,TRBV6-5,.,.,CASSFSFGGADTEAFF,TGTGCCAGCAGTTTCTCTTTTGGAGGGGCTGACACTGAAGCTTTCTTT
TRBJ1-2,TRBV29-1,.,.,CSVVVPGGNYGYTF,TGCAGCGTTGTAGTCCCAGGAGGAAACTATGGCTACACCTTC
TRBJ1-2,TRBV29-1,.,.,CSVSKPISLGGYTF,TGCAGCGTCTCGAAGCCCATAAGTCTTGGTGGCTACACCTTC
TRBJ1-4,TRBV5-6,TRBD1,.,CASSLAGTGGGKLFF,TGTGCCAGCAGCTTGGCCGGGACAGGGGGCGGAAAACTGTTTTTT
TRBJ1-5,TRBV15,.,.,CATSRVPTGRNQPQHF,TGTGCCACCAGCAGAGTGCCGACAGGCAGAAATCAGCCCCAGCATTTT
TRBJ2-7,TRBV18,TRBD1,.,CASSRPGQALYEQYF,TGTGCCAGCTCACGGCCGGGACAGGCGCTTTACGAGCAGTACTTC